This T cell receptor (beta chain) was sequenced in a study of T cell clonality in common variable immunodeficiency. The study's findings and limits: CVID subjects showed higher TCRbeta clonality than healthy controls. In common variable immunodeficiency, TCR beta chains reportedly carried fewer deletions and N-nucleotide insertions.

The protocol was immunoSEQ multiplex PCR, while the TCRdb copy is restricted to in-frame clones and leaves out a portion. Altogether just over 20,000 clones were found in the sample, and no singletons occur. The CDR3 runs to 14 residues. Germline CDR1 SQVTM, CDR2 ANQGSEA. Aged 9 to 64 years, CVID subjects averaged around 43 years old. This clone showed up many times. The antigen is not known. The CDR3 end falls 3 residues outside the read, so it is completed with the germline J gene. This chain uses TRBV29-1 with TRBJ1-5; a possible D gene is TRBD1 (5 bases). Sample: peripheral blood mononuclear cells. This TCR was recovered from a human donor with common variable immunodeficiency. The DNA read from the CDR3 is TGCAGCGCCCGTCCGGGACTAGCGGGGGGACCC. Amino acids: CSARPGLAGGP. In full, the CDR3 reads CSARPGLAGGPQHF.